This T cell receptor beta chain was sequenced during a study of blood T cells in healthy people across ages. Study-level points and caveats: A conclusive naive versus antigen-experienced comparison was prevented by the unsorted PBMCs. Measured against age, TCR beta diversity per million T cells decreased in a roughly linear manner.

The CDR3 has 12 amino acids. In germline, CDR1 is DFQATT, CDR2 SNEGSKA (reference sequence). Trimming took 7 bases from V and 4 from J, leaving 13 bases between them. With a J-beta primer mix and a sample-barcoded 5' primer, a second PCR ran about 7 to 11 cycles. TCRdb independently ran MiXCR on the 5' RACE reads; one entry per CDR3 protein. The sample contains under 800,000 distinct CDR3 sequences, roughly 47% of which appear only once. This clonotype has more than one count but fewer than ten. The antigen is undetermined. This clonotype was sampled from a woman in her sixties or seventies in good health. The sample comprised blood. The chain recombines TRBV20-1 with TRBJ1-2; no firm D call. This CDR3 is CSGTEWGYGYTF. CDR3 DNA sequence: TGCAGTGGCACGGAATGGGGCTATGGCTACACCTTC.